The 25 T cell receptor beta chains below come from one sample, sequenced in a study of OX40 agonist ivuxolimab in advanced cancers. The assay was immunoSEQ multiplex PCR, and TCRdb's table has in-frame clones only and misses some. This table has over 95,000 clones, 75% to 95% appearing once. The sample here was CD4+ or CD8+ T cells sorted from blood, taken in a trial of the OX40 agonist ivuxolimab. Receptor source: an adult with an advanced solid tumor such as melanoma, head and neck, liver or kidney cancer.

The chain recombines TRBV5-1 with TRBJ2-2; D is undetermined. With 2 bases removed from V and 2 bases from J, the gap between germline ends came to 10 bases. The germline V gene has CDR1 SGHRS and CDR2 YFSETQ. This CDR3 contains 15 residues. The CDR3 loop is CASSFSLSNTGELFF. For the CDR3, the DNA is TGCGCCAGCAGCTTTTCACTATCAAACACCGGGGAGCTGTTTTTT. Together with reference TRBV5-1 and TRBJ2-2, the CDR3 gives the full variable domain: KAGVTQTPRYLIKTRGQQVTLSCSPISGHRSVSWYQQTPGQGLQFLFEYFSETQRNKGNFPGRFSGRQFSNSRSEMNVSTLELGDSALYLCASSFSLSNTGELFFGEGSRLTVL.

J is TRBJ2-6 and V is TRBV19; possible D gene TRBD1, 6 bases. This CDR3 spans 17 amino acids. Germline CDR1 and CDR2: LNHDA and SQIVND (reference sequence). Trimming left V 8 bases short and J 0 bases short, with 17 bases between. The CDR3 spells CASRKDRTYSGANVLTF. The CDR3 DNA sequence: TGTGCCAGTCGGAAAGACAGGACGTACTCTGGGGCCAACGTCCTGACTTTC.

This clone is a singleton in its sample. The CDR3 here is CSVESPGVEQYF. CDR3 DNA: TGCAGCGTTGAAAGCCCAGGGGTTGAGCAGTACTTC. The V call is TRBV29-1, the J call TRBJ2-7; D may be TRBD1 (6 bases). The CDR3 loop spans 12 amino acids. CDR1 is SQVTM, CDR2 ANQGSEA, per germline. V was shortened by 2 bases and J by 7 bases, with 12 bases between the two germline ends.

This chain links TRBV7-3 with TRBJ2-7; TRBD2 is a possible D gene (5 bases). This CDR3 has 14 amino acids. Trimming took 2 bases from V and 3 from J, leaving 11 bases between them. Germline CDR1 SGHTA, CDR2 FQGTGA. The CDR3 sequence: CASSLGGRGYEQYF. The CDR3 nucleotides are TGTGCCAGCAGCTTAGGTGGGAGAGGCTACGAGCAGTACTTC. The full variable domain, with the rest looked up from reference TRBV7-3 and TRBJ2-7, is GAGVSQTPSNKVTEKGKYVELRCDPISGHTALYWYRQSLGQGPEFLIYFQGTGAADDSGLPNDRFFAVRPEGSVSTLKIQRTERGDSAVYLCASSLGGRGYEQYFGPGTRLTVT.

This rearrangement joins TRBV12-5 to TRBJ2-7; D is ambiguous. The CDR3 is made up of 12 amino acids. V gave up 1 base and J gave up 6 bases, with 7 bases separating them. CDR1 and CDR2 (germline): LGHNT, FRNRAP. The CDR3 region has the DNA TGTGCTAGTGGTTTGGAAGTGGGCGAGCAGTACTTC. Translation gives CASGLEVGEQYF.

V is TRBV2 and J is TRBJ2-7, with TRBD2 identical over 10 bases. The CDR3 length is 16 residues. The junction had 13 bases not matched to a gene; V was cut back by 4 bases and J by 7 bases. Germline V lookup: CDR1 SNHLY, CDR2 FYNNEI. The CDR3 reads CASSAGLAGATREQYF. As DNA, the CDR3 is TGTGCCAGCAGTGCGGGGCTAGCGGGAGCCACTAGGGAGCAGTACTTC.

The chain carries TRBV15 and TRBJ2-7; D gene unclear. The V gene lost 3 bases and the J gene lost 7 bases, with 13 bases spanning the gap. The CDR3 is made up of 13 amino acids. Per the germline V gene, CDR1 is LNHNV and CDR2 is YYDKDF (reference sequence). CDR3 coding DNA: TGTGCCACCAGCAGGGCCCCAGAGAGGGAGCAGTACTTC. Its protein is CATSRAPEREQYF.

This chain connects TRBV5-1 to TRBJ2-1; D is perhaps TRBD2 (5 bases). The CDR3 covers 15 residues. Trimming removed 1 base from V and 1 base from J, with 9 bases in between. Germline CDR1 is SGHRS and CDR2 is YFSETQ. The CDR3 sequence: CASSLSGGSYNEQFF. The CDR3 DNA reads as TGCGCCAGCAGCTTGAGCGGCGGGTCCTACAATGAGCAGTTCTTC.

This clone was picked up one time. This sequence joins TRBV5-1 and TRBJ2-1, with TRBD1 matching 7 bases. The CDR3 covers 15 residues. Per the germline V gene, CDR1 is SGHRS and CDR2 is YFSETQ. Unmatched junction bases numbered 3, after V lost 1 base and J lost 2 bases. The CDR3 coding sequence is TGCGCCAGCAGCTTGTACAGGGGCGCCTACAATGAGCAGTTCTTC. Residues: CASSLYRGAYNEQFF.

The rearrangement joins TRBV5-1 to TRBJ2-2, with 10 positions matching TRBD2. The germline V gene has CDR1 SGHRS and CDR2 YFSETQ. Trimming removed 10 bases from V and 2 bases from J; junction bases left unmatched: 8. This CDR3 is 15 amino acids long. The CDR3 here is CASKVLAGNTGELFF. The CDR3 coding sequence is TGCGCCTCCAAGGTACTAGCGGGAAACACCGGGGAGCTGTTTTTT.

This chain joins TRBV18 and TRBJ2-5, with D unresolved. Germline V gives CDR1 KGHSH, CDR2 LQKENI. V was cut by 0 bases and J by 0 bases, with 8 bases left in between. The CDR3 is 15 residues long. The chain's CDR3 is CASSPPLTYQETQYF. As DNA, the CDR3 is TGTGCCAGCTCACCACCGCTAACCTACCAAGAGACCCAGTACTTC.

DNA of the CDR3: TGTGCCTGGACTGGGACTAGCGGGAGGGCCTCTGAGCAGTTCTTC. As protein: CAWTGTSGRASEQFF. This chain uses TRBV30 with TRBJ2-1; 16 nucleotides match TRBD2. V gave up 4 bases and J gave up 9 bases; unmatched junction bases: 6. The CDR3 runs 15 residues. Looked up from germline, CDR1 is GTSNPN and CDR2 is SVGIG (reference sequence).

The V gene is TRBV9, the J gene TRBJ2-3; 9 bases fit TRBD1. Germline assignment: CDR1 SGDLS and CDR2 YYNGEE. The length of the CDR3 is 14 residues. V shed 4 bases and J 4 bases; nucleotides not matched to a gene: 4. The CDR3 loop reads CASSRDRVADTQYF. In DNA form, the CDR3 reads TGTGCCAGCAGCCGGGACAGGGTTGCAGATACGCAGTATTTT.

The rearrangement links TRBV15 to TRBJ2-3, with a possible D match to TRBD2 (6 bases). Germline loops: CDR1 LNHNV, CDR2 YYDKDF (reference sequence). The CDR3 extends over 17 amino acids. Deletions cut 2 bases from V and 0 bases from J, with 15 bases between. The CDR3: CATSRHSSGASTDTQYF. In DNA, the CDR3 is TGTGCCACCAGCAGACATAGTAGCGGAGCTAGCACAGATACGCAGTATTTT.

This clone showed up just a few times. This chain connects TRBV29-1 to TRBJ1-1, with D uncertain. V lost 7 bases and J lost 0, with 9 bases in between. Germline V lookup: CDR1 SQVTM, CDR2 ANQGSEA. The CDR3 extends over 12 amino acids. The CDR3, as DNA: TGCAGCGGCGCCCTTATGAACACTGAAGCTTTCTTT. Translation gives CSGALMNTEAFF.

The chain uses TRBV7-2 and TRBJ2-7, with D unclear. CDR1 is SGHTA, CDR2 FQGNSA, per germline. The CDR3 consists of 13 residues. V lost 1 base and J lost 3, with 7 bases in between. The CDR3 nucleotides are TGTGCCAGCAGCTTAGGACGGCACTACGAGCAGTACTTC. This codes for CASSLGRHYEQYF.

The genes are TRBV6-5 and TRBJ2-5; D might be TRBD1 or TRBD2, each matching 5 bases. Trimming cost V 5 bases and J 5 bases, with 18 bases left between them. The germline CDR1 and CDR2 sequences are MNHEY and SVGAGI. The CDR3 runs 15 residues. The CDR3 DNA sequence: TGTGCCAGCAGTGCCCGGGACCCGAAGGATGAGACCCAGTACTTC. It is translated as CASSARDPKDETQYF.

The CDR3 region is CASSLDGGRRNEQFF. In DNA, the CDR3 is TGTGCCAGCAGCTTAGACGGGGGCCGGCGCAATGAGCAGTTCTTC. This chain joins TRBV11-2 and TRBJ2-1; the D call may be TRBD1 or TRBD2 (6 bases each). The CDR3 length is 15 residues. V was cut by 0 bases and J by 6 bases, with 12 bases left in between. CDR1 and CDR2 from the germline V gene are SGHAT and FQNNGV.

The rearrangement uses TRBV7-9 and TRBJ1-1, with D possibly being TRBD1 (5 bases). Per germline, CDR1 SEHNR and CDR2 FQNEAQ (reference sequence). This CDR3 region has 13 residues. V shed 6 bases and J shed 3 bases, with 11 bases lying between them. The CDR3 DNA reads TGTGCCAGCAGAAGCAGGGCCGACACTGAAGCTTTCTTT. This gives the protein CASRSRADTEAFF.

The chain has TRBV6-1 and TRBJ1-1; 7 bases fit TRBD1. CDR3 length: 15 amino acids. The V gene end was trimmed by 6 bases and the J gene end by 1 base; junction bases not matched to a gene: 8. In germline, CDR1 is MNHNS, CDR2 SASEGT. The CDR3 DNA sequence: TGTGCCAGCAGGGATTCCGGGACAGCGAACACTGAAGCTTTCTTT. Encoded protein: CASRDSGTANTEAFF.

This sequence joins TRBV10-2 and TRBJ2-2; 12 bases align to TRBD2. The CDR3 loop spans 15 amino acids. Germline-derived CDR1 and CDR2 are WSHSY and SAAADI. The V segment lost 6 bases and the J segment 7 bases; nucleotides outside the gene matches: 6. CDR3: CASRSLAGGIGELFF. As DNA, the CDR3 is TGCGCCAGCAGAAGCCTAGCGGGAGGGATCGGGGAGCTGTTTTTT.

V is TRBV6-6 and J is TRBJ2-7, with 7 bases identical to TRBD1. Germline CDR1 is MNHNY and CDR2 is SVGAGI (reference sequence). The J segment lost 2 bases and the V segment lost 4 bases, leaving 2 bases of the junction unmatched. There are 13 residues in the CDR3. This CDR3 is CASSFQGAYEQYF. Here the CDR3 DNA reads TGTGCCAGCAGTTTCCAGGGGGCCTACGAGCAGTACTTC.

The chain recombines TRBV28 with TRBJ1-1; D not certain. This CDR3 region has 12 residues. The germline V and J ends were trimmed by 6 bases and 11 bases, with 16 bases remaining between them. The germline V gene encodes CDR1 MDHEN and CDR2 SYDVKM. DNA of the CDR3: TGTGCCAGCAGAAGATCGGGGTTGGTTGCTTTCTTT. Residues: CASRRSGLVAFF.

CDR3 coding DNA: TGTGCCAGCAGCCTCCTTGCGAAAAGGAGTGGCTACACCTTC. It encodes CASSLLAKRSGYTF. This rearrangement joins TRBV28 to TRBJ1-2; no reliable D call. Trimming left V 6 bases short and J 7 bases short, with 18 bases between. The length of the CDR3 is 14 residues. The germline V gene encodes CDR1 MDHEN and CDR2 SYDVKM.

This chain joins TRBV7-2 and TRBJ2-7; perhaps TRBD2 as D (7 bases). V was cut by 5 bases and J by 3 bases, with 17 bases left in between. The CDR3 contains 15 residues. Looked up from germline, CDR1 is SGHTA and CDR2 is FQGNSA. The CDR3 protein is CASSIGRGLYYEQYF. CDR3 nucleotide sequence: TGTGCCAGCAGCATAGGGCGGGGGCTGTACTACGAGCAGTACTTC.